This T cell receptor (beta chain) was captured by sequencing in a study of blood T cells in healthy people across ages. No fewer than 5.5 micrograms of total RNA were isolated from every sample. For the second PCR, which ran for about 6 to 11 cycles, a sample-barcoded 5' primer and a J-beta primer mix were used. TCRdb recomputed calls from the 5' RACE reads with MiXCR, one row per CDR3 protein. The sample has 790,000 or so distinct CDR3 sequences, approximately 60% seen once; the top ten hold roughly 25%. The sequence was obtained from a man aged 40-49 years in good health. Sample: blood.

For the CDR3, the DNA is TGTGCCAGCAGTTTTCTAGCGGGGATCACAGATACGCAGTATTTT. It translates to CASSFLAGITDTQYF. This chain joins TRBV6-5 and TRBJ2-3, with 9 bases fitting TRBD2. Germline CDR1 and CDR2: MNHEY and SVGAGI. This CDR3 contains 15 residues. With V trimmed by 4 bases and J by 2 bases, 4 bases remained unmatched.